These T cell receptor beta chains were read from a single sample in a study of identical twins. Each CDR3 protein is one row after TCRdb ran MiXCR on the 5' RACE reads. The table has under 400,000 distinct CDR3 sequences, 9% to 10% seen once; the top ten hold more than 8%. Material: naive T cells sorted from blood. The receptor source for this set is a woman aged 50 to 60 in good health. CDR3s include the opening cysteine and the closing phenylalanine or tryptophan. D genes are given only for firm matches. Only part of the rows carry a size: once, few, many, or a class if the clone is expanded.

>14|TRBV3-1|TRBJ2-7|few|TRBD2
CASTRTSGAYEQYF
TGTGCCAGCACCCGGACTAGCGGTGCCTACGAGCAGTACTTC
>14|TRBV10-3|TRBJ1-6|few|.
CAISDKGQNSPLHF
TGTGCCATCAGTGACAAGGGTCAGAATTCACCCCTCCACTTT
>13|TRBV15|TRBJ2-5|few|TRBD1
CATSTGEGETQYF
TGTGCCACCAGTACAGGGGAAGGAGAGACCCAGTACTTC
>13|TRBV20-1|TRBJ1-1|many|.
CSARLRGASEAFF
TGCAGTGCTAGACTGAGGGGAGCCAGTGAAGCTTTCTTT
>12|TRBV29-1|TRBJ2-3|many|.
CSVGGQSDTQYF
TGCAGCGTTGGTGGACAGTCAGATACGCAGTATTTT
>12|TRBV11-2|TRBJ2-2|many|.
CASRDGAGELFF
TGTGCCAGCAGGGACGGTGCCGGGGAGCTGTTTTTT
>15|TRBV7-2|TRBJ2-1|many|.
CASSLGFPSRDEQFF
TGTGCCAGCAGCTTAGGTTTCCCGAGTAGGGATGAGCAGTTCTTC
>14|TRBV20-1|TRBJ1-2|few|.
CSARLGQNNYGYTF
TGCAGTGCTAGGCTGGGGCAGAATAACTATGGCTACACCTTC
>16|TRBV5-6|TRBJ2-1|.|.
CASTLGKMRGYNEQFF
TGTGCCAGCACCTTGGGGAAAATGAGAGGCTACAATGAGCAGTTCTTC
>17|TRBV29-1|TRBJ1-2|many|.
CSTPNRDVSAGDYGYTF
TGCAGCACCCCGAACCGGGACGTCTCAGCAGGAGACTATGGCTACACCTTC
>14|TRBV20-1|TRBJ2-1|many|.
CSAGTANLYNEQFF
TGCAGTGCTGGGACGGCAAATCTCTACAATGAGCAGTTCTTC